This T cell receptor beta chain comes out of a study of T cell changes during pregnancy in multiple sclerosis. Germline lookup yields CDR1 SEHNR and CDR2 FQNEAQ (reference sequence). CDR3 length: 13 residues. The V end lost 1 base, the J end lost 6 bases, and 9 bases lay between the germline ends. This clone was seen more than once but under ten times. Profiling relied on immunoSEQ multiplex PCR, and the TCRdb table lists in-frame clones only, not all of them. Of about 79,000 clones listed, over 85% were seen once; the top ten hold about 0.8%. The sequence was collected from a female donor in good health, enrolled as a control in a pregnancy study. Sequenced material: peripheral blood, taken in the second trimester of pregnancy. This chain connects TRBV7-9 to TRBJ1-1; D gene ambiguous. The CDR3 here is CASSLGGDSEAFF. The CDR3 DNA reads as TGTGCCAGCAGCTTAGGGGGAGATTCTGAAGCTTTCTTT.